The clone carrying this TCR beta chain occurred once. In the original workflow: Amplification with reference gene primers provided the estimates of nucleated cell counts. Here immunoSEQ multiplex PCR was the method, and the copy in TCRdb shows in-frame clones only, minus some. That table furnishes V, J and clone size, whereas the DNA furnished D and trimming. The sample has 200,000 to 300,000 clones, 85% to 90% seen once. The sample originates from a study of blood T cell repertoires in COVID-19. Study summary: Collection of acute and convalescent COVID-19 samples took place in the United States, Italy and Spain. In each case, the material was cDNA or gDNA derived from T cells, B-cell-depleted T cells, or PBMCs.

This TCR came from a woman aged 40-49 years with acute or convalescent COVID-19. Sequencing used peripheral blood.

The CDR3 reads CASSSGGTIDYGYTF. Here the CDR3 DNA reads TGTGCCAGCAGCTCCGGGGGGACGATAGACTATGGCTACACCTTC. The chain links TRBV9 to TRBJ1-2; the D gene is possibly TRBD1 (5 bases). The length of the CDR3 is 15 residues. The V and J ends lost 4 bases and 3 bases respectively, with 16 bases between them. CDR1 SGDLS and CDR2 YYNGEE come from the germline V gene.